The T cell receptor beta chain described here comes from a study of shared clonotypes between healthy human individuals (dated by TCRdb to the early 2020s). With regard to the full study: The cohort included three men and a couple of women between 18 and 49 years of age. For each donor, CD4 naive and CD4 memory were each run on three plates, CD8 naive on two plates, and CD8 memory on one plate. To increase sequencing depth and limit assay-specific biases, TCR repertoire library preparation and sequencing were carried out by different laboratories using diverse techniques. Per donor, leukapheresis produced somewhere between about 0.94 and 10 billion PBMCs. To estimate repertoire size and how much clonotypes are shared between individuals, the study performed deep sequencing of blood TCR repertoires from roughly five healthy adults. What the study reported, not specific to this receptor: Rarefaction of sorted-subset datasets indicated incomplete sequencing despite the large sequencing depth. Sampling was limited to blood, and TCR repertoires in tissue likely differ from TCR repertoires in blood. When a few donors were compared, the shared fraction of clonotypes was around 5.1% for naive CD4, less than 4% for naive CD8, 2% to 2.5% for memory CD4, and 0.35% to 0.4% for memory CD8. The genetic and exposure-history diversity represented was limited by the small number of donors. Pairwise subsampling led to the expectation that sequencing depth would affect the degree of clonotype sharing among donors. Naive subsets generally had larger estimated clonotype richness than memory subsets did. Compared with non-shared clonotypes, the clonotypes found in all four sorted-subset donors had higher generation probabilities.

The donors were healthy, HIV-negative adults who had no recently reported acute infections or vaccinations. Only Caucasian adults living in Nashville, Tennessee, USA were represented among the donors. Magnetic negative selection was used to enrich CD4+ T cells, after which naive cells were positively selected on CD45RA and the negative fraction became the memory subset. After blood collection by leukapheresis, PBMCs were isolated using Ficoll-Histopaque density gradient centrifugation and then cryopreserved in the vapor phase of liquid nitrogen. Purity and quantity of every magnetically sorted T cell population were checked by analytical flow cytometry. Each sorted fraction had its genomic DNA isolated and then quantified by UV absorbance on a Nanodrop 2000c. Note on this clone: What this receptor recognizes is not known. Base qualities are not at hand, and no much larger clone is one base apart.

Using the deep immunoSEQ assay, multiplex PCR amplified TCR CDR3 regions from genomic DNA. Extracted genomic DNA from each cell subset was distributed evenly across all wells of several immunoSEQ 96-well plates, and each plate was treated as a replicate. Each replicate PCR for sorted subsets received about 220 ng genomic DNA, equal to roughly 33,000 T cell genomes. Purified libraries were measured with a Qubit 3.0 fluorometer, size-checked on a Bioanalyzer 2100, and measured again with the KAPA Library Quantification kit. Every immunoSEQ 96-well plate was sequenced on a separate single-read 150-cycle Illumina NextSeq 550 flow cell. The study's processing was this. Because the immunoSEQ output held only junctional sequences and lacked quality scores, the filtering could not match the filtering applied to full-length reads. To assign V/J genes and CDR3, sequences were annotated using PyIR, a Python wrapper for IgBLAST v1.9, with IMGT germline references. Reads with weak V/J assignments (E-value above 1e-6), missing CDR3, stop codons, out-of-frame junctions, or ambiguous translated residues were removed. V3J clonotypes were defined as sequences sharing the same inferred V gene, J gene, and CDR3 amino acid sequence. Percentage overlap between repertoires was computed as shared unique clonotypes divided by the size of the smaller repertoire. RTK rarefaction, the Chao1 estimator, and Recon v2.1 estimates of unobserved clonotypes were used to assess repertoire richness. OLGA was used to compute generation probabilities for all TCRbeta clonotypes that the gDNA method yielded from a handful of donors. In its TCRdb copy, this immuneACCESS table keeps in-frame sequences only and misses some clones. Where compared with another copy, unresolved V genes explain less than half of these, and the others have no known cause. Clonal size and the V and J genes are those of that table, whereas D and trimming came from the DNA. The sample includes about 1.5 million clones, with 95% to 99% observed a single time. Roughly 0.45% of the sample goes to the ten largest clones.

This TCR derives from a man younger than 40 in good health. Input material: naive CD4+ T cells sorted from blood. The sample's cell subset or site, from its label and the paper: CD45RA+ positively selected.

The DNA reads TGTGCCAGCAGAACGGGACTAGCGGGAGTCGAGCAGTTCTTC. Its translation is CASRTGLAGVEQFF. The rearranged segments are TRBV28 and TRBJ2-1, and 14 junctional nucleotides match TRBD2. V is trimmed back by 6 bases and J by 10 bases, and the junction contains 5 bases that no gene match accounts for. CDR1 and CDR2 are read off the germline V gene as MDHEN and SYDVKM. Measured from the cysteine to the phenylalanine, the CDR3 is 14 residues long. Solely the CDR3 DNA is kept, with 42 bases framed from the first base.